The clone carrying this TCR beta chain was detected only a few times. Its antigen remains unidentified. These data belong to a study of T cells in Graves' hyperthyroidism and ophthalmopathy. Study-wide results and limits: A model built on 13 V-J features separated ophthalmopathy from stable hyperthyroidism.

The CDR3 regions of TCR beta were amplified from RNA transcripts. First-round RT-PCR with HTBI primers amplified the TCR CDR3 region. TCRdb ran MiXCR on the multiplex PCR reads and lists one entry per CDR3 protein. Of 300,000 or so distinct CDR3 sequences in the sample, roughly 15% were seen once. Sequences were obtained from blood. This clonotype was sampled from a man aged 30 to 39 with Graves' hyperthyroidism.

CDR3 DNA sequence: TGTGCCAGCAGCTTGGTGGGACAGGGTAACCCTGAAGCTTTCTTT. This codes for CASSLVGQGNPEAFF. The V call is TRBV5-4, the J call TRBJ1-1; TRBD1 aligns across 9 bases. The trim removed 0 bases at V and 6 bases at J, leaving 6 bases unmatched. CDR1 and CDR2 (germline): SGHNT, YYREEE (reference sequence). The CDR3 consists of 15 residues.